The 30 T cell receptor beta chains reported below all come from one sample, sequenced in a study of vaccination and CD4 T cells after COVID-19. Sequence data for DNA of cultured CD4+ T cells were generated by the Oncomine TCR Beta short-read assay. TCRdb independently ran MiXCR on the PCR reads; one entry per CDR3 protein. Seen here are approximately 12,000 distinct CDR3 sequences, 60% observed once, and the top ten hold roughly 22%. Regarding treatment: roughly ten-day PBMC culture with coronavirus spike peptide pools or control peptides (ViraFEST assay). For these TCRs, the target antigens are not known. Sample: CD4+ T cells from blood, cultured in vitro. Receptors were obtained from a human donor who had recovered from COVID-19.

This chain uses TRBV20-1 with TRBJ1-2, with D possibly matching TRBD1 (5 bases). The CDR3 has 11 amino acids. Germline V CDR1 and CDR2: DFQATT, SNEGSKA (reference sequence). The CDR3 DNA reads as TGCAGAGCACAGGAGCCCTATGGCTACACCTTC. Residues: CRAQEPYGYTF.

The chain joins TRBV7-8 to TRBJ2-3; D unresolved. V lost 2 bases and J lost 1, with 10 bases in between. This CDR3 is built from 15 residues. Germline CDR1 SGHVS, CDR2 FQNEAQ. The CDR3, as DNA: TGTGCCAGCAGCTTACGCCGTACCCGCACAGATACGCAGTATTTT. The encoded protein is CASSLRRTRTDTQYF.

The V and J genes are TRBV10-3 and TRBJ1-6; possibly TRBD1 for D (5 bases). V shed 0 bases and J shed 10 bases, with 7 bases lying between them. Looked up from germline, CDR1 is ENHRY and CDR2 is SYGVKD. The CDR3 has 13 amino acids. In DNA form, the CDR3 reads TGTGCCATCAGTGAGTCGGGGGAGTCACCCCTCCACTTT. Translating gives CAISESGESPLHF.

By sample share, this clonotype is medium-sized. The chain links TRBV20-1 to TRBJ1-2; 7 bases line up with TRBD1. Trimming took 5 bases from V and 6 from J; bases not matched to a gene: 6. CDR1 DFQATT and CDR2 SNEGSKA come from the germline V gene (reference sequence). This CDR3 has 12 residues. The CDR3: CSADRQGDGYTF. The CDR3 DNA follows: TGCAGTGCTGATAGACAGGGTGATGGCTACACCTTC.

The CDR3 reads CASSYMGLKYNEQFF. CDR3 DNA: TGTGCCAGCAGTTACATGGGACTGAAATACAATGAGCAGTTCTTC. The J gene is TRBJ2-1, the V gene TRBV6-2 or TRBV6-3; weak D call: TRBD2 (6 bases). The CDR3 has 15 residues. Germline loops: CDR1 MNHEY, CDR2 SVGEGT. V was clipped by 2 bases and J by 4 bases, with 12 bases between them.

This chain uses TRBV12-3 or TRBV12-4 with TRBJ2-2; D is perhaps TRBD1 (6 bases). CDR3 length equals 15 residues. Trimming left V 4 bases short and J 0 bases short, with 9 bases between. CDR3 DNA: TGTGCCAGCAGTTCGAACAGGGCGAACACCGGGGAGCTGTTTTTT. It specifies CASSSNRANTGELFF.

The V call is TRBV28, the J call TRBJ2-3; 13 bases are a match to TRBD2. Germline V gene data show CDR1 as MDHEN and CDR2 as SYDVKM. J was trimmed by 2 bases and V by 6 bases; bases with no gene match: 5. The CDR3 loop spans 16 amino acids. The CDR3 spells CASRTSGRTNTDTQYF. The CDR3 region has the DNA TGTGCCAGCAGGACTAGCGGGAGGACGAACACAGATACGCAGTATTTT.

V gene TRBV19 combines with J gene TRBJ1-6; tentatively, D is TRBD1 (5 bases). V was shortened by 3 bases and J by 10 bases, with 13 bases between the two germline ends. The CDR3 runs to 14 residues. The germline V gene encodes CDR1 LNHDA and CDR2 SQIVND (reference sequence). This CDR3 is CASSISGLGSPLHF. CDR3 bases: TGTGCCAGTAGTATTTCAGGGCTCGGCTCACCCCTCCACTTT. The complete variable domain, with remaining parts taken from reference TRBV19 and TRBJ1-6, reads DGGITQSPKYLFRKEGQNVTLSCEQNLNHDAMYWYRQDPGQGLRLIYYSQIVNDFQKGDIAEGYSVSREKKESFPLTVTSAQKNPTAFYLCASSISGLGSPLHFGNGTRLTVT.

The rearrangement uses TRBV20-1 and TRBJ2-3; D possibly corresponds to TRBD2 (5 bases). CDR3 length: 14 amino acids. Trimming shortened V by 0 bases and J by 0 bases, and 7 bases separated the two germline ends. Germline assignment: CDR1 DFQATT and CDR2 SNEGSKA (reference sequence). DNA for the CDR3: TGCAGTGCTAGAGACGGCGGGAGCACAGATACGCAGTATTTT. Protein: CSARDGGSTDTQYF.

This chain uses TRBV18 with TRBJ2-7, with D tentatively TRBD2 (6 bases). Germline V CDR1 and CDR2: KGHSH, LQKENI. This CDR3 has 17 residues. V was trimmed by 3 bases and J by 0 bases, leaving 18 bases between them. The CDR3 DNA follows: TGTGCCAGCTCACCTTCCAACGCGGGGATCAGCTCCTACGAGCAGTACTTC. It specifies CASSPSNAGISSYEQYF.

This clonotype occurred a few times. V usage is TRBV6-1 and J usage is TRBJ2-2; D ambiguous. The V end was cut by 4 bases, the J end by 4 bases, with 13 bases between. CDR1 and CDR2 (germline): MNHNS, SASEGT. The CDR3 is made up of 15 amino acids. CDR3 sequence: CASSGGPRGTGELFF. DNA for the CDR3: TGTGCCAGCAGTGGGGGTCCCCGAGGCACCGGGGAGCTGTTTTTT.

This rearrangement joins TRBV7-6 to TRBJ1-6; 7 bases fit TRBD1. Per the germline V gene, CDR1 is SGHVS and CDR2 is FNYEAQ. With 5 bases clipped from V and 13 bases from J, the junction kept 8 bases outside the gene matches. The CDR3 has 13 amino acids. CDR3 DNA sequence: TGTGCCAGCAGCCCCCAGACAGGGCCCCCCCTCCACTTT. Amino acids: CASSPQTGPPLHF.

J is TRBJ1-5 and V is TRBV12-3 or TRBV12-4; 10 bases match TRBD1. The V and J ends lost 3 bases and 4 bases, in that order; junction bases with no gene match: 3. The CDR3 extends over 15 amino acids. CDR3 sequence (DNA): TGTGCCAGCAGTTTCCAGGGACAGGGGAATCAGCCCCAGCATTTT. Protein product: CASSFQGQGNQPQHF.

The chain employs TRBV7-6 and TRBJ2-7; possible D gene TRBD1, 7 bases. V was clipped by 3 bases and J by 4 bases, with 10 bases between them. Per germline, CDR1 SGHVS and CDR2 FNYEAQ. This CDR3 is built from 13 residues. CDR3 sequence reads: CASSFAGGYEQYF. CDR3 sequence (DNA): TGTGCCAGCAGCTTTGCAGGGGGGTACGAGCAGTACTTC. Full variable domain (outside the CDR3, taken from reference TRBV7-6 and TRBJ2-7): GAGVSQSPRYKVTKRGQDVALRCDPISGHVSLYWYRQALGQGPEFLTYFNYEAQQDKSGLPNDRFSAERPEGSISTLTIQRTEQRDSAMYRCASSFAGGYEQYFGPGTRLTVT.

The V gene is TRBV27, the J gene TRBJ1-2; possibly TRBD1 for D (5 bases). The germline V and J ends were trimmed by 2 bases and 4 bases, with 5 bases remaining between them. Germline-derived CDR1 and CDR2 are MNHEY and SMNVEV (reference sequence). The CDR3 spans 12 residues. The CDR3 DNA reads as TGTGCCAGCAGTTTAAGGGGCTATGGCTACACCTTC. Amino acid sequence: CASSLRGYGYTF.

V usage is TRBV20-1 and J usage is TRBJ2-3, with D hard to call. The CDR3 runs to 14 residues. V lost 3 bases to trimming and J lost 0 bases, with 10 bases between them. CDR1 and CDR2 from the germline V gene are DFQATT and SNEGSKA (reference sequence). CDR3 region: CSASSASSTDTQYF. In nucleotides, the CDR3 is TGCAGTGCTAGTTCAGCTTCTAGCACAGATACGCAGTATTTT.

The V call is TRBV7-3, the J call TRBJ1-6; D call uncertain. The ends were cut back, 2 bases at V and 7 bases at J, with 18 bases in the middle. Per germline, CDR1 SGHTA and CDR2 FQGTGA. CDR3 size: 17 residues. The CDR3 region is CASSLGRIGNGNSPLHF. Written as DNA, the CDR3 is TGTGCCAGCAGCTTAGGCCGAATTGGGAATGGGAATTCACCCCTCCACTTT. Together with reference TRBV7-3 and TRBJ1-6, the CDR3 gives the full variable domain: GAGVSQTPSNKVTEKGKYVELRCDPISGHTALYWYRQSLGQGPEFLIYFQGTGAADDSGLPNDRFFAVRPEGSVSTLKIQRTERGDSAVYLCASSLGRIGNGNSPLHFGNGTRLTVT.

The CDR3 loop is CASSVLAGIYEQYF. The CDR3 DNA sequence: TGTGCCAGCAGTGTCCTAGCGGGAATCTACGAGCAGTACTTC. The chain is built from TRBV28 and TRBJ2-7; the match to TRBD2 covers 9 bases. Trimming cost V 5 bases and J 3 bases; bases outside gene matches: 5. The CDR3 spans 14 residues. Germline lookup yields CDR1 MDHEN and CDR2 SYDVKM.

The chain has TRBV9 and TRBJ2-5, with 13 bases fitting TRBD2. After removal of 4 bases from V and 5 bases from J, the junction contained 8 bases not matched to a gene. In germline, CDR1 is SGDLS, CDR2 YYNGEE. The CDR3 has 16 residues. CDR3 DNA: TGTGCCAGCAGCTCTACTAGCGGGAGGGCCGAGGAGACCCAGTACTTC. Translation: CASSSTSGRAEETQYF.

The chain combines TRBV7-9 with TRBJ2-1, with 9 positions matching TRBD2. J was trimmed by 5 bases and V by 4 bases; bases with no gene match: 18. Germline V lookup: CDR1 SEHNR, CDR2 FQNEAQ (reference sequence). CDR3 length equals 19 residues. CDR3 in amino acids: CASSSFRRGLAGRNNEQFF. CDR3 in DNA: TGTGCCAGCAGCTCCTTCCGCCGGGGGCTAGCGGGAAGAAACAATGAGCAGTTCTTC.

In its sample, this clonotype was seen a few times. CDR3 DNA sequence: TGTGCCAGCAGCTTAATAGGCGGTATTAGCACAGATACGCAGTATTTT. Translation gives CASSLIGGISTDTQYF. This rearrangement joins TRBV7-3 to TRBJ2-3; D gene uncertain. The germline CDR1 and CDR2 sequences are SGHTA and FQGTGA. Trimming removed 1 base at V and 0 bases at J, with 11 bases between. CDR3 length: 16 amino acids.

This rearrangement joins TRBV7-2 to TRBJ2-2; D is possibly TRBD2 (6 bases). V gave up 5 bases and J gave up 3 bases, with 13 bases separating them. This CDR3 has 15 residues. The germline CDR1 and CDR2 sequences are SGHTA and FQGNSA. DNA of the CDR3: TGTGCCAGCAGCCCGCGGAGGGTGGACACCGGGGAGCTGTTTTTT. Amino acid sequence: CASSPRRVDTGELFF.

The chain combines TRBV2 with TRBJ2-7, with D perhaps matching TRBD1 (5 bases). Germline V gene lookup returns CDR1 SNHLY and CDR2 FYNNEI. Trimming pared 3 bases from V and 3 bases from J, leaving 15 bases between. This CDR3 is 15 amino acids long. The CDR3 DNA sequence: TGTGCCAGCAGTGATCATCGGACACCAAACTACGAGCAGTACTTC. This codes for CASSDHRTPNYEQYF. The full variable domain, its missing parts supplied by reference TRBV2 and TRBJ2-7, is EPEVTQTPSHQVTQMGQEVILRCVPISNHLYFYWYRQILGQKVEFLVSFYNNEISEKSEIFDDQFSVERPDGSNFTLKIRSTKLEDSAMYFCASSDHRTPNYEQYFGPGTRLTVT.

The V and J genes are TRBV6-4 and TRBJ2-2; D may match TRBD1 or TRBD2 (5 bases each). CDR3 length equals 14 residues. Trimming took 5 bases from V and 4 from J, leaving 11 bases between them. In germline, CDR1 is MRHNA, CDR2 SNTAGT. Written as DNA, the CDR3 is TGTGCCAGCAGTCGGGGCCCCGTCACCGGGGAGCTGTTTTTT. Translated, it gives CASSRGPVTGELFF.

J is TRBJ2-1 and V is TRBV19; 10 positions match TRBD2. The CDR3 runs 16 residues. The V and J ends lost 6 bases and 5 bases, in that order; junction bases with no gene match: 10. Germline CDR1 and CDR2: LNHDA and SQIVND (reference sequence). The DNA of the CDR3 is TGTGCCAGTAGAACATTAGCGGGAGGTTTCCACAATGAGCAGTTCTTC. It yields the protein CASRTLAGGFHNEQFF.

The chain's CDR3 is CASSSGTGAPDYGYTF. CDR3 DNA sequence: TGCGCCAGCAGTTCCGGGACAGGGGCTCCGGACTATGGCTACACCTTC. V gene TRBV10-1 combines with J gene TRBJ1-2; 10 nucleotides agree with TRBD1. In germline, CDR1 is WNHNN, CDR2 SYGVQD (reference sequence). V gave up 5 bases and J gave up 3 bases; unmatched junction bases: 9. The CDR3 runs 16 residues.

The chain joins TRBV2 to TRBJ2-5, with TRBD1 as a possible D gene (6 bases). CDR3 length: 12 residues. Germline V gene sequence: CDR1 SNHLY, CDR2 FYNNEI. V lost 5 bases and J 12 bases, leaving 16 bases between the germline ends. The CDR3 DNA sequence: TGTGCCAGCAGTACCGACAGGCGTATGAAGTACTTC. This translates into CASSTDRRMKYF. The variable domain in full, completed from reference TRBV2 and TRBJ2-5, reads EPEVTQTPSHQVTQMGQEVILRCVPISNHLYFYWYRQILGQKVEFLVSFYNNEISEKSEIFDDQFSVERPDGSNFTLKIRSTKLEDSAMYFCASSTDRRMKYFGPGTRLLVL.

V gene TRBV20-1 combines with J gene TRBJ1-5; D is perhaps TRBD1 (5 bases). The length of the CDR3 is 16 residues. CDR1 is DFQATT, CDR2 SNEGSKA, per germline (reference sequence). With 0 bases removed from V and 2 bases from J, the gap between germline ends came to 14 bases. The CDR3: CSARDLRGMGNQPQHF. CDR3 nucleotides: TGCAGTGCTAGAGATCTCCGGGGGATGGGCAATCAGCCCCAGCATTTT.

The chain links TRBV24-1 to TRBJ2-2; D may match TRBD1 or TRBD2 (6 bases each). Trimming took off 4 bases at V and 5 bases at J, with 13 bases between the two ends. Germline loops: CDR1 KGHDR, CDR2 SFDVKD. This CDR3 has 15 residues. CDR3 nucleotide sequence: TGTGCCACCAGTGAAGGAGGGACACTTACCGGGGAGCTGTTTTTT. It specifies CATSEGGTLTGELFF.

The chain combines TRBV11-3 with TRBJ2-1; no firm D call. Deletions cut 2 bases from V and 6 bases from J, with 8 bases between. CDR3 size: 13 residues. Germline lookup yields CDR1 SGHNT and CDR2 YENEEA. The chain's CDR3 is CASSLNLFNEQFF. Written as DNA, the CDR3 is TGTGCCAGCAGCTTAAACTTATTCAATGAGCAGTTCTTC.